A single sample is the source of the 32 T cell receptor beta chains below, sequenced in a study of shared clonotypes between healthy human individuals. The assay was immunoSEQ multiplex PCR, and TCRdb's table has in-frame clones only and misses some. The sample has hundreds of thousands of clones, approximately 95% seen once; the top ten hold 0.06%. The sample was naive CD4+ T cells sorted from blood. Subset in this sample: CD45RA+ positively selected. Receptors were obtained from a woman aged 30 to 39 in good health.

The rearrangement links TRBV10-2 to TRBJ2-4; D may be TRBD1 or TRBD2 (8 bases each). Trimming removed 8 bases at V and 0 bases at J, with 29 bases between. Germline CDR1 reads WSHSY; CDR2 reads SAAADI. The CDR3 loop spans 20 amino acids. This CDR3 is CASGGQVVAGGTLAKNIQYF. In DNA form, the CDR3 reads TGCGCCAGCGGGGGACAGGTTGTGGCGGGAGGAACCTTAGCCAAAAACATTCAGTACTTC.

V usage is TRBV19 and J usage is TRBJ1-2; 7 bases align to TRBD1. The CDR3 runs to 15 residues. The V gene end was trimmed by 3 bases and the J gene end by 1 base; junction bases not matched to a gene: 5. Germline V gives CDR1 LNHDA, CDR2 SQIVND (reference sequence). Here the CDR3 DNA reads TGTGCCAGTAGTATCTCCGGGACAGTTAACTATGGCTACACCTTC. It is translated as CASSISGTVNYGYTF.

The chain carries TRBV29-1 and TRBJ1-6; 10 nucleotides line up with TRBD1. The junction had 6 bases not matched to a gene; V was cut back by 5 bases and J by 8 bases. CDR1 is SQVTM and CDR2 is ANQGSEA in the germline V gene. The CDR3 is 14 residues long. The DNA of the CDR3 is TGCAGCGTTCGGGGACAGGGGTTTGATTCACCCCTCCACTTT. It encodes CSVRGQGFDSPLHF.

V and J are TRBV7-9 and TRBJ1-5; D is uncertain. Trimming stripped 4 bases from V and 2 bases from J, with 18 bases between. Germline values: CDR1 SEHNR, CDR2 FQNEAQ (reference sequence). This CDR3 has 17 amino acids. The CDR3: CASSSVTGSDGNQPQHF. The CDR3 coding sequence is TGTGCCAGCAGCTCCGTAACGGGGTCGGATGGCAATCAGCCCCAGCATTTT.

The chain employs TRBV6-5 and TRBJ2-1, with D possibly called TRBD1 or TRBD2 (5 bases each). V was clipped by 2 bases and J by 6 bases, with 11 bases between them. CDR3 length: 14 residues. Germline V CDR1 and CDR2: MNHEY, SVGAGI. CDR3 sequence reads: CASSYRGVGNEQFF. The CDR3 DNA reads as TGTGCCAGCAGTTACCGGGGCGTTGGCAATGAGCAGTTCTTC.

The CDR3 loop reads CASRNPGQGNYGYTF. For the CDR3, the DNA is TGTGCCAGCAGAAACCCGGGACAGGGCAACTATGGCTACACCTTC. V is TRBV27 and J is TRBJ1-2, with 9 bases identical to TRBD1. This CDR3 comprises 15 residues. V lost 6 bases and J lost 2; bases outside the gene matches: 7. Per the germline V gene, CDR1 is MNHEY and CDR2 is SMNVEV (reference sequence).

The genes are TRBV2 and TRBJ1-1; D perhaps matches TRBD1 (6 bases). Germline V gene sequence: CDR1 SNHLY, CDR2 FYNNEI. The CDR3 sequence is 15 residues long. V lost 6 bases, J lost 0 bases, and 14 bases lay in between. The CDR3 DNA sequence: TGTGCCAGCAGCCACTACAGGGTAGTGAACACTGAAGCTTTCTTT. This sequence encodes CASSHYRVVNTEAFF.

As to this clone: The same CDR3 also results from other DNA sequences found in this sample. The chain links TRBV9 to TRBJ2-1; 12 bases align to TRBD2. The CDR3 covers 15 residues. V shed 0 bases, J shed 6 bases, and the junction held 1 base outside the gene matches. Germline V gives CDR1 SGDLS, CDR2 YYNGEE. CDR3 residues: CASSVGLAGVNEQFF. The CDR3 bases are TGTGCCAGCAGCGTAGGACTAGCGGGAGTCAATGAGCAGTTCTTC.

The chain has TRBV4-1 and TRBJ2-7; 11 bases fit TRBD2. J lost 5 bases, V lost 3 bases, and 15 bases had no gene match. This CDR3 spans 18 amino acids. CDR1 is MGHRA and CDR2 is YSYEKL in the germline V gene. The CDR3, as DNA: TGCGCCAGCAGCCAGACAACTCCTTATAGCGGGAGGGCCAACGAGCAGTACTTC. Translating it yields CASSQTTPYSGRANEQYF.

CDR3 loop: CASRISGTGDTQYF. The CDR3 DNA is TGTGCCAGCAGGATCAGCGGGACGGGAGATACGCAGTATTTT. This chain links TRBV28 with TRBJ2-3; TRBD2 matches at 7 bases. CDR1 and CDR2 (germline): MDHEN, SYDVKM. V was pared by 6 bases and J by 5 bases, with 8 bases of the junction left unmatched. The CDR3 length is 14 residues.

J is TRBJ2-5 and V is TRBV9; 11 bases agree with TRBD2. The CDR3 covers 15 residues. Per germline, CDR1 SGDLS and CDR2 YYNGEE. J gave up 5 bases and V 1 base, and 4 bases lay outside the gene matches. The CDR3 here is CASSVTSGSWETQYF. The CDR3 DNA sequence: TGTGCCAGCAGCGTAACTAGCGGGAGCTGGGAGACCCAGTACTTC.

The chain links TRBV2 to TRBJ1-4, with 7 bases matching TRBD1. Germline V CDR1 and CDR2: SNHLY, FYNNEI. This CDR3 spans 14 amino acids. Losses at the gene ends were 11 bases for V and 6 bases for J; bases not matched to a gene: 12. DNA of the CDR3: TGTGCCTGGAAAGAAGGGGGCCTTGATGAAAAACTGTTTTTT. It codes for CAWKEGGLDEKLFF.

This chain connects TRBV18 to TRBJ2-3; D is unresolved. CDR1 and CDR2 (germline): KGHSH, LQKENI. V was trimmed by 3 bases and J by 5 bases, leaving 18 bases between them. The CDR3 runs to 16 residues. CDR3 residues: CASSPGPLKTRDTQYF. For the CDR3, the DNA is TGTGCCAGCTCACCTGGACCGCTCAAAACGAGAGATACGCAGTATTTT. Full variable domain (outside the CDR3, taken from reference TRBV18 and TRBJ2-3): NAGVMQNPRHLVRRRGQEARLRCSPMKGHSHVYWYRQLPEEGLKFMVYLQKENIIDESGMPKERFSAEFPKEGPSILRIQQVVRGDSAAYFCASSPGPLKTRDTQYFGPGTRLTVL.

The V gene is TRBV5-1, the J gene TRBJ1-4, with 8 bases lining up with TRBD1. This CDR3 region has 14 residues. The ends lost 5 bases at V and 7 bases at J; junction bases unmatched: 7. CDR1 is SGHRS, CDR2 YFSETQ, per germline. In DNA form, the CDR3 reads TGCGCCAGCAGGAGGACAGGGAGGCTTGAAAAACTGTTTTTT. Amino acids: CASRRTGRLEKLFF.

The rearrangement uses TRBV29-1 and TRBJ2-2; 9 bases are a match to TRBD2. Germline V CDR1 and CDR2: SQVTM, ANQGSEA. This CDR3 contains 15 residues. V gave up 4 bases and J gave up 7 bases; unmatched junction bases: 10. The CDR3 protein is CSVVVAGVVGGELFF. In DNA form, the CDR3 reads TGCAGCGTTGTCGTAGCGGGAGTCGTCGGCGGGGAGCTGTTTTTT.

DNA for the CDR3: TGTGCCAGCAGTCCCCAGTCCGAGCAGTACTTC. It encodes CASSPQSEQYF. The chain links TRBV2 to TRBJ2-7; D gene unclear. This CDR3 region has 11 residues. Germline lookup yields CDR1 SNHLY and CDR2 FYNNEI. The germline V and J ends were trimmed by 5 bases and 6 bases, with 8 bases remaining between them.

This clone was picked up one time. This chain uses TRBV9 with TRBJ2-4; 11 nucleotides line up with TRBD2. V shed 4 bases, J shed 5 bases, and the junction held 2 bases outside the gene matches. The CDR3 runs 14 residues. In germline, CDR1 is SGDLS, CDR2 YYNGEE. The CDR3 sequence: CASSFSGRENIQYF. CDR3 DNA sequence: TGTGCCAGCAGCTTTAGCGGGAGGGAAAACATTCAGTACTTC.

The rearrangement uses TRBV9 and TRBJ2-7; 10 bases line up with TRBD2. Germline V gives CDR1 SGDLS, CDR2 YYNGEE. The CDR3 contains 16 residues. V dropped 3 bases and J dropped 1; count of bases not matched to a gene: 7. The DNA for the CDR3 is TGTGCCAGCAGCGGACCCATAGCGGGAGGTTCCTACGAGCAGTACTTC. Its translation is CASSGPIAGGSYEQYF.

V is TRBV28 and J is TRBJ1-1; D might be TRBD1 (6 bases). This CDR3 has 15 amino acids. With 6 bases removed from V and 2 bases from J, the gap between germline ends came to 16 bases. Germline CDR1 MDHEN, CDR2 SYDVKM. The CDR3 here is CASRAGGADNTEAFF. The CDR3 DNA reads as TGTGCCAGCAGGGCCGGGGGGGCCGACAACACTGAAGCTTTCTTT.

The gene calls are TRBV7-9 and TRBJ2-3; D not resolved. Germline CDR1 reads SEHNR; CDR2 reads FQNEAQ (reference sequence). Trimming took off 5 bases at V and 4 bases at J, with 16 bases between the two ends. The CDR3 has 15 amino acids. CDR3 amino acids: CASSAVGYGADTQYF. The DNA for the CDR3 is TGTGCCAGCAGCGCGGTGGGGTATGGCGCAGATACGCAGTATTTT.

This clone was observed once. The J gene is TRBJ1-2, the V gene TRBV9; 7 bases align to TRBD1. The germline CDR1 and CDR2 sequences are SGDLS and YYNGEE. The CDR3 runs 17 residues. Trimming took 0 bases from V and 7 from J; bases not matched to a gene: 15. This CDR3 reads CASSVERAGGLLSGYTF. CDR3 bases: TGTGCCAGCAGCGTAGAGAGGGCAGGGGGATTATTGTCTGGCTACACCTTC.

The chain has TRBV18 and TRBJ2-3, with D hard to call. CDR1 and CDR2 (germline): KGHSH, LQKENI. CDR3 size: 16 residues. V shed 4 bases and J shed 1 base, with 15 bases lying between them. CDR3 DNA sequence: TGTGCCAGCTCACTCACCATAGACGGAGGCACAGATACGCAGTATTTT. Translating gives CASSLTIDGGTDTQYF.

The chain is built from TRBV30 and TRBJ2-7; 7 bases map to TRBD2. Germline V lookup: CDR1 GTSNPN, CDR2 SVGIG (reference sequence). Trimming removed 0 bases from V and 4 bases from J; junction bases left unmatched: 6. The CDR3 contains 14 residues. As DNA, the CDR3 is TGTGCCTGGAGTGTACAAGCGGGAATGTACGAGCAGTACTTC. It yields the protein CAWSVQAGMYEQYF.

V usage is TRBV28 and J usage is TRBJ2-7; the D is unclear. CDR3 length equals 14 residues. Germline values: CDR1 MDHEN, CDR2 SYDVKM. Trimming cost V 3 bases and J 1 base, with 10 bases left between them. CDR3 coding DNA: TGTGCCAGCAGTTTGTGGACGGCATCCTACGAGCAGTACTTC. Amino acids: CASSLWTASYEQYF.

The chain combines TRBV19 with TRBJ2-5; perhaps TRBD1 as D (5 bases). The V gene's germline CDR1 is LNHDA and CDR2 SQIVND (reference sequence). The CDR3 sequence is 15 residues long. Trimming removed 2 bases from V and 11 bases from J, with 21 bases in between. CDR3 region: CASSISDMWMFGQYF. For the CDR3, the DNA is TGTGCCAGTAGTATATCGGACATGTGGATGTTCGGGCAGTACTTC.

The chain carries TRBV19 and TRBJ2-2; weak D call: TRBD2 (5 bases). Between the trimmed V and J ends, which lost 0 bases and 4 bases, there was a span of 12 bases. Germline V CDR1 and CDR2: LNHDA, SQIVND (reference sequence). This CDR3 comprises 16 residues. The CDR3 region has the DNA TGTGCCAGTAGTATAGAGCGGGTGCGGTTCACCGGGGAGCTGTTTTTT. It specifies CASSIERVRFTGELFF.

This chain connects TRBV5-1 to TRBJ2-5, with 9 bases lining up with TRBD1. CDR3 length equals 15 residues. V shed 1 base and J 7 bases; nucleotides not matched to a gene: 8. The V gene's germline CDR1 is SGHRS and CDR2 YFSETQ. CDR3 nucleotides: TGCGCCAGCAGCTTGTACCGGACAGGGGATGGGACCCAGTACTTC. Protein: CASSLYRTGDGTQYF. Variable domain in full (rest from reference TRBV5-1 and TRBJ2-5): KAGVTQTPRYLIKTRGQQVTLSCSPISGHRSVSWYQQTPGQGLQFLFEYFSETQRNKGNFPGRFSGRQFSNSRSEMNVSTLELGDSALYLCASSLYRTGDGTQYFGPGTRLLVL.

V is TRBV1 and J is TRBJ2-7; the table's D call, TRBD2, has no DNA check behind it. TRBV1 is a documented pseudogene. This CDR3 region has 17 residues. The CDR3 reads CTSTHPNRSEPSYEQYF. The CDR3 DNA reads TGCACCAGCACCCACCCAAATAGGAGCGAGCCCAGCTACGAGCAGTACTTC.

The rearrangement uses TRBV2 and TRBJ2-7; no firm D call. Germline V gene lookup returns CDR1 SNHLY and CDR2 FYNNEI. The CDR3 has 11 residues. V dropped 2 bases and J dropped 7 bases, with 6 bases sitting between them. The CDR3 loop reads CASSEYGEQYF. The CDR3 nucleotides are TGTGCCAGCAGTGAATACGGGGAGCAGTACTTC.

This sequence joins TRBV28 and TRBJ1-5, with 7 bases matching TRBD1. In germline, CDR1 is MDHEN, CDR2 SYDVKM. The CDR3 length is 13 residues. Trimming cost V 8 bases and J 5 bases; bases outside gene matches: 6. The CDR3 spells CASGDSSYQPQHF. The CDR3 coding sequence is TGTGCCAGCGGGGACAGTTCCTATCAGCCCCAGCATTTT. The full variable domain, its missing parts supplied by reference TRBV28 and TRBJ1-5, is DVKVTQSSRYLVKRTGEKVFLECVQDMDHENMFWYRQDPGLGLRLIYFSYDVKMKEKGDIPEGYSVSREKKERFSLILESASTNQTSMYLCASGDSSYQPQHFGDGTRLSIL.

The sample holds one count of this clone. V gene TRBV28 combines with J gene TRBJ1-2; D is unclear. The CDR3 loop spans 12 amino acids. Germline values: CDR1 MDHEN, CDR2 SYDVKM. The V and J ends lost 7 bases and 1 base respectively, with 7 bases between them. This chain's CDR3 is CASTGLNYGYTF. CDR3 bases: TGTGCCAGCACCGGGCTTAACTATGGCTACACCTTC.

The CDR3 is CASSLVTGGNQPQHF. The CDR3 coding sequence is TGTGCCAGCAGCTTAGTGACAGGGGGCAATCAGCCCCAGCATTTT. The chain couples TRBV5-5 to TRBJ1-5; 8 positions agree with TRBD1. The germline V gene encodes CDR1 SGHKS and CDR2 YYEKEE (reference sequence). This CDR3 region has 15 residues. V shed 2 bases and J 2 bases; nucleotides not matched to a gene: 3.